The 31 T cell receptor beta chains below were found in one sample sequenced in a study of cytomegalovirus exposure and HLA in healthy donors. Vbeta (60) and Jbeta (13) primers were used in the PCR. Using immunoSEQ multiplex PCR, the repertoire was profiled, and TCRdb retains in-frame clones only, with some absent. The sample has around 100,000 clones, around 80% seen once. The specimen sequenced was PBMCs. These receptors were collected from a woman between 50 and 59 years old in good health and CMV-seropositive.

The chain carries TRBV9 and TRBJ1-5, with 8 bases aligning to TRBD1. V shed 0 bases and J 4 bases; nucleotides not matched to a gene: 3. This CDR3 region has 15 residues. Germline lookup yields CDR1 SGDLS and CDR2 YYNGEE. This CDR3 reads CASSVGQGTNQPQHF. CDR3 DNA sequence: TGTGCCAGCAGCGTAGGACAGGGGACGAATCAGCCCCAGCATTTT.

In this sample, this clone turned up a few times. This rearrangement joins TRBV5-1 to TRBJ2-3, with 7 positions matching TRBD1. CDR3 length: 15 amino acids. J gave up 6 bases and V 2 bases, and 9 bases lay outside the gene matches. CDR1 SGHRS and CDR2 YFSETQ come from the germline V gene. For the CDR3, the DNA is TGCGCCAGCAGCTTATTGGGACAGCTTGAGGATACGCAGTATTTT. Protein product: CASSLLGQLEDTQYF.

This chain links TRBV2 with TRBJ2-7; 11 positions agree with TRBD2. The length of the CDR3 is 11 residues. The germline V gene encodes CDR1 SNHLY and CDR2 FYNNEI. V was pared by 8 bases and J by 6 bases, with 0 bases of the junction left unmatched. The CDR3 sequence: CASLAGGEQYF. In DNA, the CDR3 is TGTGCCAGCCTAGCGGGAGGCGAGCAGTACTTC.

The J gene is TRBJ2-2, the V gene TRBV5-1; maybe TRBD1 (6 bases). V dropped 3 bases and J dropped 3 bases, with 12 bases sitting between them. Germline V CDR1 and CDR2: SGHRS, YFSETQ. CDR3 length equals 15 residues. Here the CDR3 reads CASSSYGTHTGELFF. The CDR3 DNA reads as TGCGCCAGCAGCTCCTACGGGACACACACCGGGGAGCTGTTTTTT.

The chain recombines TRBV14 with TRBJ1-1; D might be TRBD1 (6 bases). Trimming took 2 bases from V and 4 from J, leaving 11 bases between them. This CDR3 has 14 residues. CDR1 is SGHDN and CDR2 is FVKESK in the germline V gene. In DNA, the CDR3 is TGTGCCAGCAGCCAAATGGGGGGGCCCACTGAAGCTTTCTTT. Translation: CASSQMGGPTEAFF.

This chain's CDR3 is CAWSVRLRTGELFF. As DNA, the CDR3 is TGTGCCTGGAGTGTACGTTTGAGGACCGGGGAGCTGTTTTTT. V and J are TRBV30 and TRBJ2-2; no clear D. V was clipped by 0 bases and J by 5 bases, with 10 bases between them. The CDR3 is made up of 14 amino acids. Per the germline V gene, CDR1 is GTSNPN and CDR2 is SVGIG (reference sequence).

This clone appeared a few times. The rearrangement links TRBV11-3 to TRBJ2-5, with D possibly matching TRBD2 (5 bases). V shed 1 base and J shed 5 bases, with 8 bases lying between them. Looked up from germline, CDR1 is SGHNT and CDR2 is YENEEA. The CDR3 covers 13 residues. The CDR3 sequence: CASSLVGGETQYF. CDR3 bases: TGTGCCAGCAGCTTAGTCGGCGGGGAGACCCAGTACTTC.

The rearrangement links TRBV11-1 to TRBJ2-7; D is unclear. V lost 0 bases, J lost 6 bases, and 6 bases lay in between. This CDR3 comprises 12 residues. Germline-derived CDR1 and CDR2 are SGHAT and FQDESV (reference sequence). Written as DNA, the CDR3 is TGTGCCAGCAGCTTAGCTTACGGCGAGCAGTACTTC. Translation gives CASSLAYGEQYF. Full variable domain (missing parts from reference TRBV11-1 and TRBJ2-7): EAEVAQSPRYKITEKSQAVAFWCDPISGHATLYWYRQILGQGPELLVQFQDESVVDDSQLPKDRFSAERLKGVDSTLKIQPAELGDSAMYLCASSLAYGEQYFGPGTRLTVT.

The chain employs TRBV13 and TRBJ1-2; the match to TRBD1 covers 9 bases. CDR3 size: 15 residues. Per the germline V gene, CDR1 is PRHDT and CDR2 is FYEKMQ (reference sequence). Trimming at V came to 5 bases and at J to 5 bases, leaving 9 bases not matched to a gene. CDR3 in DNA: TGTGCCAGCAGCGCCGGGACAGGGATCTCTTATGGCTACACCTTC. Amino acid sequence: CASSAGTGISYGYTF.

A single count supports this clone. V is TRBV19 and J is TRBJ2-5; D might be TRBD2 (6 bases). This CDR3 region has 16 residues. The germline V gene encodes CDR1 LNHDA and CDR2 SQIVND (reference sequence). V lost 4 bases to trimming and J lost 5 bases, with 20 bases between them. In DNA form, the CDR3 reads TGTGCCAGTAGTAACCTCCCGTCCGGAGGAGGGGAGACCCAGTACTTC. This encodes CASSNLPSGGGETQYF.

This clone has a handful of counts. This chain connects TRBV6-5 to TRBJ1-6; 8 nucleotides match TRBD1. The CDR3 is 14 residues long. The V and J ends lost 4 bases and 9 bases, in that order; junction bases with no gene match: 5. CDR1 is MNHEY, CDR2 SVGAGI, per germline. DNA for the CDR3: TGTGCCAGCAGTTTTACAGGGGGAAGTTCACCCCTCCACTTT. This encodes CASSFTGGSSPLHF.

This clone was detected only a few times. The chain employs TRBV6-1 and TRBJ1-2; TRBD1 matches at 8 bases. CDR3 length: 13 amino acids. CDR1 and CDR2 (germline): MNHNS, SASEGT. The V segment lost 6 bases and the J segment 4 bases; nucleotides outside the gene matches: 4. The CDR3 bases are TGTGCCAGCAGCCCGACAGGGGTCTATGGCTACACCTTC. The encoded protein is CASSPTGVYGYTF.

The chain couples TRBV7-9 to TRBJ2-4; weak D call: TRBD1 (6 bases). The CDR3 consists of 14 residues. Per the germline V gene, CDR1 is SEHNR and CDR2 is FQNEAQ (reference sequence). Trimming pared 5 bases from V and 8 bases from J, leaving 16 bases between. Written as DNA, the CDR3 is TGTGCCAGCAGCCTTAAGGGGCCAGGGGACATTCAGTACTTC. It is translated as CASSLKGPGDIQYF.

V is TRBV27 and J is TRBJ2-1, with 11 bases fitting TRBD2. V dropped 3 bases and J dropped 3; count of bases not matched to a gene: 4. Germline V gene data show CDR1 as MNHEY and CDR2 as SMNVEV (reference sequence). This CDR3 comprises 16 residues. The CDR3 DNA reads TGTGCCAGCAGTTTTAGTGGGACTAGCGGCTACAATGAGCAGTTCTTC. As protein: CASSFSGTSGYNEQFF.

The chain couples TRBV18 to TRBJ1-1; tentatively, D is TRBD1 (6 bases). Germline values: CDR1 KGHSH, CDR2 LQKENI. The V and J ends lost 6 bases and 1 base respectively, with 12 bases between them. CDR3 size: 14 residues. The DNA of the CDR3 is TGTGCCAGCTCTTTAACAGGGTCGAACACTGAAGCTTTCTTT. It codes for CASSLTGSNTEAFF.

This rearrangement joins TRBV6-5 to TRBJ2-5, with a weak D call TRBD2 (5 bases). V was cut by 0 bases and J by 5 bases, with 13 bases left in between. CDR1 and CDR2 from the germline V gene are MNHEY and SVGAGI. This CDR3 comprises 15 residues. The CDR3 spells CASSYSPGIGETQYF. For the CDR3, the DNA is TGTGCCAGCAGTTACTCTCCCGGGATTGGGGAGACCCAGTACTTC.

DNA of the CDR3: TGTGCCAGCTCATTGGCAGGTGGGACTGAAGCTTTCTTT. Translating it yields CASSLAGGTEAFF. The chain couples TRBV18 to TRBJ1-1; D not certain. The CDR3 extends over 13 amino acids. V lost 5 bases, J lost 5 bases, and 12 bases lay in between. Looked up from germline, CDR1 is KGHSH and CDR2 is LQKENI.

The count of this clone is one. J is TRBJ2-7 and V is TRBV5-1; 7 nucleotides line up with TRBD1. This CDR3 comprises 14 residues. The V segment lost 6 bases and the J segment 3 bases; nucleotides outside the gene matches: 9. CDR1 is SGHRS and CDR2 is YFSETQ in the germline V gene. CDR3 loop: CASTNDRASYEQYF. The CDR3 region has the DNA TGCGCCAGCACGAACGACAGGGCCAGCTACGAGCAGTACTTC.

The chain carries TRBV5-8 and TRBJ1-2, with D possibly TRBD1 on 5 matching bases. This CDR3 is built from 16 residues. Deletions cut 1 base from V and 4 bases from J, with 17 bases between. Germline loops: CDR1 SGHTS, CDR2 YDEGEE. The CDR3 protein is CASSLTPTAGSYGYTF. The CDR3 DNA is TGTGCCAGCAGCTTGACCCCCACTGCAGGGTCCTATGGCTACACCTTC.

The V gene is TRBV27, the J gene TRBJ1-6; the match to TRBD1 covers 7 bases. Germline V gives CDR1 MNHEY, CDR2 SMNVEV (reference sequence). The CDR3 has 13 amino acids. Trimming removed 8 bases from V and 4 bases from J; junction bases left unmatched: 2. The CDR3 loop is CASSGQYNSPLHF. CDR3 nucleotide sequence: TGTGCCAGCTCGGGACAGTATAATTCACCCCTCCACTTT.

The chain is built from TRBV2 and TRBJ2-2; 9 nucleotides align to TRBD1. CDR3 size: 15 residues. V lost 7 bases to trimming and J lost 8 bases; unmatched junction nucleotides: 11. CDR1 and CDR2 from the germline V gene are SNHLY and FYNNEI. CDR3 residues: CASIGQGLSKGELFF. In DNA form, the CDR3 reads TGTGCCAGCATCGGACAGGGGCTTTCCAAGGGGGAGCTGTTTTTT.

This clone was recorded once. The chain links TRBV9 to TRBJ2-7; 8 positions match TRBD2. The CDR3 totals 14 residues. Germline V gives CDR1 SGDLS, CDR2 YYNGEE. The ends lost 2 bases at V and 5 bases at J; junction bases unmatched: 6. The CDR3 here is CASSVSTGGNEQYF. The CDR3 nucleotides read TGTGCCAGCAGCGTCTCTACGGGGGGGAACGAGCAGTACTTC.

The V gene is TRBV20-1, the J gene TRBJ2-1; unclear D gene. Trimming stripped 3 bases from V and 4 bases from J, with 4 bases between. Per germline, CDR1 DFQATT and CDR2 SNEGSKA (reference sequence). This CDR3 spans 11 amino acids. This CDR3 reads CSAREYNEQFF. The CDR3 DNA sequence: TGCAGTGCTAGGGAGTACAATGAGCAGTTCTTC.

This sequence joins TRBV12-5 and TRBJ2-2; TRBD1 matches at 8 bases. The CDR3 covers 20 residues. V dropped 0 bases and J dropped 8; count of bases not matched to a gene: 20. CDR1 is LGHNT, CDR2 FRNRAP, per germline. The CDR3 sequence: CASGLVPHRTGSVIQGELFF. The CDR3 DNA reads as TGTGCTAGTGGTTTGGTCCCCCACAGGACAGGGTCAGTCATCCAGGGGGAGCTGTTTTTT.

As to this clone: One junction end does not reproduce the germline sequence, and a read error may be involved. V is TRBV7-9 and J is TRBJ1-2; D gene ambiguous. The germline CDR1 and CDR2 sequences are SEHNR and FQNEAQ (reference sequence). This CDR3 has 12 residues. CDR3 in DNA: TGTTCCAGCAGCTTAGGCCTACGGGGCTACACCTTC. This gives the protein CSSSLGLRGYTF.

This clone was seen a handful of times. The V and J genes are TRBV9 and TRBJ2-1, with TRBD2 as a possible D gene (6 bases). V lost 0 bases to trimming and J lost 0 bases, with 7 bases between them. This CDR3 spans 15 amino acids. Germline assignment: CDR1 SGDLS and CDR2 YYNGEE. The CDR3 DNA reads as TGTGCCAGCAGCGTAGGGGGGGACTCCTACAATGAGCAGTTCTTC. Encoded protein: CASSVGGDSYNEQFF.

CDR3 bases: TGTGCCACCAGCCCCGCAGCCGGGACACAAGAGACCCAGTACTTC. Its translation: CATSPAAGTQETQYF. The chain links TRBV15 to TRBJ2-5; the D gene is possibly TRBD1 (6 bases). Germline V gene lookup returns CDR1 LNHNV and CDR2 YYDKDF (reference sequence). This CDR3 region has 15 residues. The V gene lost 5 bases and the J gene lost 2 bases, with 15 bases spanning the gap. Complete variable domain (other parts from reference TRBV15 and TRBJ2-5): DAMVIQNPRYQVTQFGKPVTLSCSQTLNHNVMYWYQQKSSQAPKLLFHYYDKDFNNEADTPDNFQSRRPNTSFCFLDIRSPGLGDTAMYLCATSPAAGTQETQYFGPGTRLLVL.

The chain has TRBV30 and TRBJ2-2; 10 bases map to TRBD1. This CDR3 has 14 amino acids. J lost 6 bases, V lost 2 bases, and 3 bases had no gene match. In germline, CDR1 is GTSNPN, CDR2 SVGIG (reference sequence). DNA of the CDR3: TGTGCCTGGAGTAAGGGACAGGGGTCCGGGGAGCTGTTTTTT. It is translated as CAWSKGQGSGELFF.

The V call is TRBV15, the J call TRBJ2-7; 9 bases agree with TRBD1. J lost 3 bases, V lost 8 bases, and 5 bases had no gene match. The CDR3 loop spans 13 amino acids. Per the germline V gene, CDR1 is LNHNV and CDR2 is YYDKDF (reference sequence). The CDR3 is CATARGQGYEQYF. As DNA, the CDR3 is TGTGCCACCGCGAGGGGACAGGGCTACGAGCAGTACTTC.

The chain combines TRBV6-5 with TRBJ1-1, with a tentative D call TRBD1 (5 bases). The V and J ends lost 6 bases and 4 bases respectively, with 12 bases between them. Germline CDR1 is MNHEY and CDR2 is SVGAGI. The CDR3 runs 13 residues. The CDR3 bases are TGTGCCAGCAGGGCGGGGGAGAGCACTGAAGCTTTCTTT. Protein product: CASRAGESTEAFF.

The chain joins TRBV21-1 to TRBJ1-2. TRBV21-1 counts as a pseudogene. This CDR3 is built from 17 residues. The CDR3 DNA sequence: TGTGCCAGCAGCAAAGACCCCCAAGGGGAGGGGAGCTATGGCTACACCTTC. It encodes CASSKDPQGEGSYGYTF.